This T cell receptor beta chain was found in a study of technical replicates of blood from a few donors. V was clipped by 1 base and J by 6 bases; unmatched bases: 9. Germline V lookup: CDR1 SGHVS, CDR2 FQNEAQ. There are 17 residues in the CDR3. Sequencing was performed with immunoSEQ multiplex PCR; in TCRdb, only in-frame clones are kept and a portion is missing. The table includes around 76,000 clones, approximately 97% detected once. V and J are TRBV7-8 and TRBJ2-2, with 9 bases fitting TRBD2. The material sequenced was T cells isolated from PBMCs. This clonotype originated in a human donor in good health. The CDR3 protein is CASSLVYGGGAAGELFF. CDR3 bases: TGTGCCAGCAGCTTAGTATATGGCGGGGGGGCCGCCGGGGAGCTGTTTTTT.